This T cell receptor beta chain was identified in a study of cytomegalovirus exposure and HLA in healthy donors. In the study overall: Clustering assigned 81% of the approximately 390 genotyped donors to the Caucasian-associated ancestry cluster. Notes on the study in general: In a later analysis, a genetic analysis reported fewer productive-TCR N-insertions in an Asian-associated ancestry cluster than the cohort average.

Details on this clone: Its antigen is undetermined. An end of the junction differs from the germline gene, which may be a read error.

PCR employed 60 Vbeta and 13 Jbeta primers. This table comes from immunoSEQ multiplex PCR, and its TCRdb copy is limited to in-frame clones, with some not included. The sample has over 60,000 clones, over 70% seen once. Germline lookup yields CDR1 MDHEN and CDR2 SYDVKM. This CDR3 comprises 17 residues. Sequenced input: PBMCs. The rearrangement joins TRBV28 to TRBJ2-3; TRBD2 matches 9 bases. The source of this sequence is a man between 65 and 85 years old in good health and CMV-seronegative. In DNA form, the CDR3 reads TGTGCCAGCAGTTCCCCCCGGGCGGGGGGGCAGGCAGATACGCGGTATTTT. Encoded protein: CASSSPRAGGQADTRYF.